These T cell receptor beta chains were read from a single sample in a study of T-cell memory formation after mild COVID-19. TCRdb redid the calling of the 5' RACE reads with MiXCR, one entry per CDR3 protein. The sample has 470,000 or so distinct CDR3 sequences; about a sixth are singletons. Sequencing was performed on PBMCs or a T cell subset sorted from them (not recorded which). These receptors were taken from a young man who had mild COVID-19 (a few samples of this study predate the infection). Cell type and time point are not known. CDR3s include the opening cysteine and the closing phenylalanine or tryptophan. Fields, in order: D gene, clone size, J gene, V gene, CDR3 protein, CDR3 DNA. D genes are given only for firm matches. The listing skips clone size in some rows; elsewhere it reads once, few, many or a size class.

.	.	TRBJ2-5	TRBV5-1	CASSLLILETQYF	TGCGCCAGCAGCTTGCTGATCTTGGAGACCCAGTACTTC
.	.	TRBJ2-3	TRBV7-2	CASLVAGTDTQYF	TGTGCCAGCCTGGTAGCCGGCACAGATACGCAGTATTTT
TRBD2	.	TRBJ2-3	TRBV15	CATSRVVLAGEDTDTQYF	TGTGCCACCAGCAGAGTCGTCCTAGCGGGGGAGGACACAGATACGCAGTATTTT
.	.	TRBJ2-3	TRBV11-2	CASKGPITDTQYF	TGTGCCAGCAAGGGGCCCATCACAGATACGCAGTATTTT
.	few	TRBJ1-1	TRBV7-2	CASSSAAGRTEAFF	TGTGCCAGCAGCTCAGCGGCAGGGCGGACTGAAGCTTTCTTT
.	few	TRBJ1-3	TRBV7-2	CASSLVAREYGNTIYF	TGTGCCAGCAGCTTAGTGGCCAGGGAATATGGAAACACCATATATTTT
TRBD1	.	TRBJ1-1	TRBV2	CASRRPGQGPVNEAFF	TGTGCCAGCAGGAGACCGGGACAGGGGCCTGTAAATGAAGCTTTCTTT
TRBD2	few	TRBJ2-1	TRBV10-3	CAISIREGRSQGSYNEQFF	TGTGCCATCAGTATCCGGGAGGGAAGGAGCCAGGGCTCCTACAATGAGCAGTTCTTC
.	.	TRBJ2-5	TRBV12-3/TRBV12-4	CATQDSSGGETQYF	TGTGCCACCCAAGACAGCTCCGGTGGGGAGACCCAGTACTTC
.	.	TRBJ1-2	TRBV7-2	CASSLGGVRNYGYTF	TGTGCCAGCAGCTTAGGAGGGGTTCGGAACTATGGCTACACCTTC
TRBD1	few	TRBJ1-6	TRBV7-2	CASSLARGSPLHF	TGTGCCAGCAGCTTAGCCAGGGGGTCACCCCTCCACTTT
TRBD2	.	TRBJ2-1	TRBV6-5	CASRLAGGLTYNEQFF	TGTGCCAGCAGGCTAGCGGGGGGGTTAACCTACAATGAGCAGTTCTTC
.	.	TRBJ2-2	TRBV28	CASSLTGEMFF	TGTGCCAGCAGTTTAACCGGGGAGATGTTTTTT
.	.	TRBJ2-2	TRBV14	CASSIQNTGELFF	TGTGCCAGCAGTATTCAGAACACCGGGGAGCTGTTTTTT
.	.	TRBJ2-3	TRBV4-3	CASSPLPNADTQYF	TGCGCCAGCAGTCCTCTCCCTAACGCAGATACGCAGTATTTT
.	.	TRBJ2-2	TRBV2	CASSRETNTGELFF	TGTGCCAGCAGCAGGGAAACGAACACCGGGGAGCTGTTTTTT
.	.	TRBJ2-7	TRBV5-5	CASSLNSDDYLGRYF	TGTGCCAGCAGCTTGAACAGTGACGACTATTTAGGGCGGTACTTC
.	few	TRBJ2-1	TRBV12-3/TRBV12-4	CASSHHPLPGDEQFF	TGTGCCAGCAGTCACCACCCACTCCCGGGGGATGAGCAGTTCTTC
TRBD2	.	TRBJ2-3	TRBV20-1	CSATSGFTDTQYF	TGCAGTGCCACTAGCGGGTTCACAGATACGCAGTATTTT
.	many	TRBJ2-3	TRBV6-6	CASSYWTDTDTQYF	TGTGCCAGCAGTTACTGGACAGACACAGATACGCAGTATTTT
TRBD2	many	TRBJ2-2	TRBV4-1	CASSLSGRLAGAGELFF	TGCGCCAGCAGCCTATCAGGGCGCCTAGCGGGAGCCGGGGAGCTGTTTTTT
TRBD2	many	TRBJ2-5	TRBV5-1	CASSLAGGEETQYF	TGTGCCAGCAGCCTAGCGGGGGGAGAAGAGACCCAGTACTTC
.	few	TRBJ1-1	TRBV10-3	CAISESVDTEAFF	TGTGCCATCAGTGAGTCAGTCGACACTGAAGCTTTCTTT
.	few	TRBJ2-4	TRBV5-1	CASSRPPVGAKNIQYF	TGCGCCAGCAGCCGCCCGCCGGTGGGAGCCAAAAACATTCAGTACTTC
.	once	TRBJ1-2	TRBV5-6	CASSKRTTGTF	TGTGCCAGCAGCAAGCGGACGACAGGCACCTTC
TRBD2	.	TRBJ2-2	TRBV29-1	CSVASGGAGELFF	TGCAGCGTGGCTAGCGGGGGGGCCGGGGAGCTGTTTTTT
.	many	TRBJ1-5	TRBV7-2	CASSLGEDQPQHF	TGTGCCAGCAGCTTAGGCGAGGATCAGCCCCAGCATTTT
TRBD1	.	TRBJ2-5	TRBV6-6	CASSYEDRGRETQYF	TGTGCCAGCAGTTACGAGGACAGGGGTAGGGAGACCCAGTACTTC
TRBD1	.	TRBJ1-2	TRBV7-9	CASSTTGEGGYTF	TGTGCCAGCAGCACGACAGGGGAAGGCGGCTACACCTTC
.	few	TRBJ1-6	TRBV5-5	CASSLEGPSPLHF	TGTGCCAGCAGCTTGGAGGGGCCTTCACCCCTCCACTTT
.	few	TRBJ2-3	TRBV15	CATSGVGITDTQYF	TGTGCCACCAGCGGAGTCGGAATCACAGATACGCAGTATTTT
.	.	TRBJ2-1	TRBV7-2	CASSSGYYPAEQFF	TGTGCCAGCAGCTCGGGGTACTACCCCGCGGAGCAGTTCTTC
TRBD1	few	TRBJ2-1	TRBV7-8	CASSLDRRTFYNEQFF	TGTGCCAGCAGCCTGGACAGGCGTACATTCTACAATGAGCAGTTCTTC
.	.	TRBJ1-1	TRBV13	CASSLGGWDRTEAFF	TGTGCCAGCAGCCTCGGCGGTTGGGATAGGACTGAAGCTTTCTTT
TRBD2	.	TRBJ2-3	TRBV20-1	CSAISGERGPPTDTQYF	TGCAGTGCTATTTCCGGGGAGCGGGGGCCCCCCACAGATACGCAGTATTTT
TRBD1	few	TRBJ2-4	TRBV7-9	CASNSDAGRGNIQYF	TGTGCCAGCAACTCAGACGCAGGCAGGGGGAACATTCAGTACTTC
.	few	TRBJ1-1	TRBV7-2	CASSLVEGPTEAFF	TGTGCCAGCAGCTTAGTCGAGGGGCCAACCGAAGCTTTCTTT
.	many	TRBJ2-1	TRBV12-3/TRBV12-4	CASSLPGVHNEQFF	TGTGCCAGCAGTTTGCCAGGGGTCCACAATGAGCAGTTCTTC
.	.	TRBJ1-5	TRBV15	CATSSNQGYVGNQPQHF	TGTGCCACCAGCAGTAACCAGGGATATGTTGGCAATCAGCCCCAGCATTTT
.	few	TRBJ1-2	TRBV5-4	CASSLEAHGYTF	TGTGCCAGCAGCTTGGAGGCCCATGGCTACACCTTC
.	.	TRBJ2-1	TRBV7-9	CASSLVGGGFYNEQFF	TGTGCCAGCAGCTTAGTAGGAGGGGGCTTTTACAATGAGCAGTTCTTC
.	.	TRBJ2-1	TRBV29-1	CSVAGWEQFF	TGCAGCGTCGCAGGGTGGGAGCAGTTCTTC
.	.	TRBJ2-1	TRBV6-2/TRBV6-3	CASSSLTAHNEQFF	TGTGCCAGCAGTTCGTTGACCGCACACAATGAGCAGTTCTTC
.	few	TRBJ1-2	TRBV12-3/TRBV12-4	CASSFGQVSYGYTF	TGTGCCAGCAGTTTCGGGCAGGTGTCCTATGGCTACACCTTC
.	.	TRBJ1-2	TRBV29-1	CSVESFSGSGGYTF	TGCAGCGTTGAATCATTTTCGGGGAGCGGCGGCTACACCTTC
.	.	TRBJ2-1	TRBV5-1	CASSFGLGNEQFF	TGCGCCAGCAGCTTTGGATTAGGGAATGAGCAGTTCTTC
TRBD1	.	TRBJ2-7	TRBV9	CASSVGDRGYEQYF	TGTGCCAGCAGCGTCGGGGACAGGGGCTACGAGCAGTACTTC
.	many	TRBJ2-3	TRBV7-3	CASSLSGHTFTSTDTQYF	TGTGCCAGCAGCTTAAGTGGACATACCTTCACTAGCACAGATACGCAGTATTTT
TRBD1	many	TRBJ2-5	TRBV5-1	CASSQMTGGLETQYF	TGCGCCAGCAGCCAGATGACAGGGGGTCTTGAGACCCAGTACTTC
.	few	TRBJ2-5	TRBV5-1	CASSDKGGLRNFQETQYF	TGCGCCAGCAGCGATAAGGGCGGTTTGCGGAATTTTCAAGAGACCCAGTACTTC
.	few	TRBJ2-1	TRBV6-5	CASSYSGGASYNEQFF	TGTGCCAGCAGTTACTCCGGGGGAGCGTCCTACAATGAGCAGTTCTTC
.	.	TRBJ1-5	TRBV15	CATSRGGFRTDNQPQHF	TGTGCCACCAGCAGAGGGGGGTTCCGAACAGACAATCAGCCCCAGCATTTT
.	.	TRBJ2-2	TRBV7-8	CASSFQGSGGTGELFF	TGTGCCAGCAGCTTTCAGGGGTCCGGGGGCACCGGGGAGCTGTTTTTT
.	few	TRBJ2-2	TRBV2	CASSVSGGGFPGELFF	TGTGCCAGCAGTGTTAGCGGCGGAGGCTTCCCCGGGGAGCTGTTTTTT
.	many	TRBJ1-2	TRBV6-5	CASRKDSANYGYTF	TGTGCCAGCAGAAAGGACAGCGCTAACTATGGCTACACCTTC
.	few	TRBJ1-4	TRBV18	CASSPGTNEKLFF	TGTGCCAGCTCACCAGGGACAAATGAAAAACTGTTTTTT